This T cell receptor (beta chain) was documented in a study of tumor and adjacent non-tumor tissue in lung cancer. Study background: Histology: around 13 adenocarcinoma, a couple of squamous cell carcinoma, 1 small cell lung cancer.

The template was RNA from unsorted bulk tissue. This non-tumor lung sample came from over 3 cm beyond the tumor edge. A remark on this clonotype: A read error may account for a junction end that differs from germline.

A modified ARM-PCR protocol with three rounds of nested PCR amplified TCRbeta. TCRdb reprocessed the multiplex PCR reads via MiXCR and lists one record per CDR3 protein. This table has about 100,000 distinct CDR3 sequences, 65% appearing once. Germline V CDR1 and CDR2: MGHRA, YSYEKL. The CDR3 has 15 amino acids. The sample comprised distant non-tumor lung tissue. The sequence was collected from a man aged 25 to 40 with non-small cell lung cancer. J is TRBJ2-7 and V is TRBV4-1; TRBD1 is a possible D gene (6 bases). The CDR3 loop reads CANSQDPGASYEQYF. The CDR3 nucleotides are TGCGCCAACAGCCAGGATCCAGGGGCATCCTACGAGCAGTACTTC.